What follows is one T cell receptor beta chain and its context. What it binds is unknown. The record originates from a study of Graves' ophthalmopathy and Graves' hyperthyroidism. Study-level points and caveats: Sensitivity reached approximately 89% and specificity approximately 81% for a 13-signature model separating ophthalmopathy from stable hyperthyroidism. Blood contained most expanded thyroid clonotypes exceeding 0.001 frequency.

Orbital computed tomography, thyroid ultrasound, TRAb, serum thyroxine and clinical symptoms formed the basis of diagnosis. Using RNA transcripts, the TCR beta CDR3 regions were amplified. In the first round, RT-PCR was carried out with HTBI primers, and a multiplex PCR formed the second round. TCRdb re-called the multiplex PCR reads through MiXCR, storing one row per CDR3 protein. The data show 200,000 to 250,000 distinct CDR3 sequences, roughly 29% seen once. The CDR3 loop spans 18 amino acids. Trimming took 3 bases from V and 3 from J, leaving 23 bases between them. Germline V lookup: CDR1 LNHNV, CDR2 YYDKDF (reference sequence).

The receptor comes from a man between 50 and 59 years old with Graves' ophthalmopathy. Material for sequencing was peripheral blood. The V and J genes are TRBV15 and TRBJ1-2; possible D gene TRBD1, 6 bases. The CDR3 DNA reads as TGTGCCACCAGCAGCGCGTACAAGACAGGATTACCTGACTATGGCTACACCTTC. Amino acid sequence: CATSSAYKTGLPDYGYTF.